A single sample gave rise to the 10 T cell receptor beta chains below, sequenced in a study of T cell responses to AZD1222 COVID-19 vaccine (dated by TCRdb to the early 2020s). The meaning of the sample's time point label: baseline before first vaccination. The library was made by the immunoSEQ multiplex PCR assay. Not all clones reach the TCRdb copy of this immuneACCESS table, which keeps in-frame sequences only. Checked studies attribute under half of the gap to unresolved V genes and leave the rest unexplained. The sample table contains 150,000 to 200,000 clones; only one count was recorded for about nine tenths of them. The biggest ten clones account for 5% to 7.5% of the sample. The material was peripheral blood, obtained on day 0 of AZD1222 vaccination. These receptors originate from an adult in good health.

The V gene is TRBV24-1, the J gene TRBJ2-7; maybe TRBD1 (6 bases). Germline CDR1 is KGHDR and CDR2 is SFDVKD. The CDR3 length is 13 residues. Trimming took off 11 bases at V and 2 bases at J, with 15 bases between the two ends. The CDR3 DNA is TGTGCCAGATACAGGGTCCCCCCCTACGAGCAGTACTTC. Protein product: CARYRVPPYEQYF.

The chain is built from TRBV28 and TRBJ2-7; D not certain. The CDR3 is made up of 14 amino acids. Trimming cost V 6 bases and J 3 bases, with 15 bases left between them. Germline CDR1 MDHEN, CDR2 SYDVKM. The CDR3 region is CASSRAGLYYEQYF. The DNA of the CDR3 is TGTGCCAGCAGCCGAGCAGGCCTCTACTACGAGCAGTACTTC.

The CDR3 coding sequence is TGCAGTGCTTACCGACCCAATGAGCAGTTCTTC. As protein: CSAYRPNEQFF. The genes are TRBV20-1 and TRBJ2-1; D gene unclear. The CDR3 length is 11 residues. Trimming pared 5 bases from V and 6 bases from J, leaving 8 bases between. Germline V gene sequence: CDR1 DFQATT, CDR2 SNEGSKA (reference sequence).

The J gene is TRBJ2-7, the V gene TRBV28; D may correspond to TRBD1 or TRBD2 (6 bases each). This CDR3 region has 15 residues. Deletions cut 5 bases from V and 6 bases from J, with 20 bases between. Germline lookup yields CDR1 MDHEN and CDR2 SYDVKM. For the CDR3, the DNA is TGTGCCAGCAGTCTCGGGACTTTATCGGGGGCCGAGCAGTACTTC. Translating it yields CASSLGTLSGAEQYF.

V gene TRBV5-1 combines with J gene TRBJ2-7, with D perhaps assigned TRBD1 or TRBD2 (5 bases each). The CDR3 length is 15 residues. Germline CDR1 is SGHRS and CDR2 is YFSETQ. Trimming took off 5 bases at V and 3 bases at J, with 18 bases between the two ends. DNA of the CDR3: TGCGCCAGCAGTTGGGGACCTGTGGGGGACTACGAGCAGTACTTC. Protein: CASSWGPVGDYEQYF.

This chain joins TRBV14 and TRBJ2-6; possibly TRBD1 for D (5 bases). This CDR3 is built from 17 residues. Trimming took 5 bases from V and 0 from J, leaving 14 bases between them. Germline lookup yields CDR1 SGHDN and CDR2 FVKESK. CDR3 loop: CASSSYNRYSGANVLTF. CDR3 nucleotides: TGTGCCAGCAGCTCCTACAACAGGTACTCTGGGGCCAACGTCCTGACTTTC.

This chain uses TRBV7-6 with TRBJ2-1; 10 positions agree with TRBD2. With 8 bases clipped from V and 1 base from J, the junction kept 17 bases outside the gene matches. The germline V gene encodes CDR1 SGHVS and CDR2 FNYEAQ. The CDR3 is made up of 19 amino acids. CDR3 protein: CASGISGGTSSTSYNEQFF. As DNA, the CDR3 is TGTGCCAGCGGCATTAGCGGGGGGACCTCCAGTACTTCCTACAATGAGCAGTTCTTC.

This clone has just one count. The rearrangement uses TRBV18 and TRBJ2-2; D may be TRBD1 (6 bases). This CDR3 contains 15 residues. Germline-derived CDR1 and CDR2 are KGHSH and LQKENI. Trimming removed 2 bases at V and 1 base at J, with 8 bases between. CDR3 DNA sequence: TGTGCCAGCTCACCATCACAGGGGAACACCGGGGAGCTGTTTTTT. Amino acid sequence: CASSPSQGNTGELFF.

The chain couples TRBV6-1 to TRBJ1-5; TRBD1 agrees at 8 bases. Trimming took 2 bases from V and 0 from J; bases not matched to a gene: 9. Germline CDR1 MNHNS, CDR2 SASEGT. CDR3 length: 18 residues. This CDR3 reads CASSEWAGGSSSNQPQHF. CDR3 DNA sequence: TGTGCCAGCAGTGAATGGGCAGGGGGCTCGAGTAGCAATCAGCCCCAGCATTTT.

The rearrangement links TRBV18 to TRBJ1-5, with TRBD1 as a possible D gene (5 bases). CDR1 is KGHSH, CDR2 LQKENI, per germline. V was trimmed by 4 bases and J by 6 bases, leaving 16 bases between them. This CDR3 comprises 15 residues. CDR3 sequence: CASSRYGQGGQPQHF. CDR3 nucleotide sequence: TGTGCCAGCTCACGATATGGGCAGGGAGGTCAGCCCCAGCATTTT.